This TCR beta chain was profiled in a study of blood T cell repertoires in COVID-19. This CDR3 has 13 residues. Trimming removed 6 bases from V and 4 bases from J, with 12 bases in between. Germline loops: CDR1 GTSNPN, CDR2 SVGIG (reference sequence). Assay: immunoSEQ multiplex PCR; the TCRdb copy retains only in-frame clones and omits some. The table shows roughly 100,000 clones, with roughly nine tenths occurring only once. Sequencing was done on a sample of peripheral blood. The TCR was taken from a human donor in a cohort sampled during active COVID-19. The chain combines TRBV30 with TRBJ2-2; D might be TRBD2 (5 bases). The CDR3 here is CACLLGPTGELFF. For the CDR3, the DNA is TGTGCCTGCCTACTAGGACCCACCGGGGAGCTGTTTTTT.